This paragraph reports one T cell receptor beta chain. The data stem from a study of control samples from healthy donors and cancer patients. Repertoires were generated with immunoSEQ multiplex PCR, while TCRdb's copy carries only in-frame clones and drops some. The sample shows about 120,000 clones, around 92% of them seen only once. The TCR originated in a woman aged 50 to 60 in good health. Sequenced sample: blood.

In DNA, the CDR3 is TGTGCCAGCTCACCCGGGACAGGGCAGAACGAGCAGTACTTC. The encoded protein is CASSPGTGQNEQYF. The chain uses TRBV18 and TRBJ2-7, with 9 bases fitting TRBD1. The ends lost 3 bases at V and 5 bases at J; junction bases unmatched: 5. Germline assignment: CDR1 KGHSH and CDR2 LQKENI. The CDR3 has 14 residues.